This record concerns one T cell receptor (beta chain) sequence. The CDR3 totals 14 residues. Trimming took 0 bases from V and 2 from J, leaving 9 bases between them. Looked up from germline, CDR1 is SGDLS and CDR2 is YYNGEE. TCRdb keeps only in-frame clones here, not all; method: immunoSEQ multiplex PCR. The sample yields 180,000 or so clones, about 85% seen once. These data come from a study of blood T cell repertoires in COVID-19. Study details: Material from acute and convalescent COVID-19 was sourced from the United States, Italy and Spain.

Material for sequencing was peripheral blood. V and J are TRBV9 and TRBJ2-7; the D is unclear. The sequence came from a man aged 18 to 29 with acute or convalescent COVID-19. The CDR3: CASSVVYRAYEQYF. The CDR3 DNA reads as TGTGCCAGCAGCGTAGTTTACAGAGCCTACGAGCAGTACTTC.